Given below is one TCR beta chain in context. Its antigen remains unidentified. Sequencing used immunoSEQ multiplex PCR; TCRdb keeps in-frame clones, though not all of them. Of over 85,000 clones in the sample, about 82% are singletons; the top ten hold just under 9.5%. This entry is derived from a study of radiation and T cells in renal cell carcinoma. Findings and limits, study-wide: In blood, top tumor clones expanded by 2 weeks, shrinking by 4.

Germline V gives CDR1 MDHEN, CDR2 SYDVKM. The CDR3 loop spans 13 amino acids. The V gene lost 8 bases and the J gene lost 5 bases, with 15 bases spanning the gap. Specified time point: blood 4 weeks post-SBRT, at nephrectomy. The treatment here: 15 Gy SBRT to primary tumor, nephrectomy 4 weeks later. The patient's renal cell carcinoma had clear cell pathology. This sample comprised blood, obtained from a patient whose treatment included radiotherapy and nephrectomy. The sequence derives from a man between 50 and 59 years old with renal cell carcinoma. V and J are TRBV28 and TRBJ1-2; a possible D gene is TRBD1 (6 bases). The CDR3 coding sequence is TGTGCCAGCTTCGATCAGGGGAAGTATGGCTACACCTTC. Its translation is CASFDQGKYGYTF.